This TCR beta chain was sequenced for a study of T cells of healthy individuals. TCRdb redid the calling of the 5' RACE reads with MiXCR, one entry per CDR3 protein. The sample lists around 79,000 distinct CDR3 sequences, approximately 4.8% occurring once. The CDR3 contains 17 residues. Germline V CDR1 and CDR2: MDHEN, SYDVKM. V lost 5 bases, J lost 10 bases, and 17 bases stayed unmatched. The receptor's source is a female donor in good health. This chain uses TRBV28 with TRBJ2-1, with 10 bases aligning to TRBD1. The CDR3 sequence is CASSPPKGQGMVWEQFF. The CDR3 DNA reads TGTGCCAGCAGTCCTCCCAAGGGACAGGGGATGGTATGGGAGCAGTTCTTC.